This T cell receptor (beta chain) was retrieved from a study of CD4 T cells in relation to SARS-CoV-2 and coronaviruses. Overall study: After 10 days of antigen culture, PBMC TCR beta CDR3s were sequenced.

The assay was immunoSEQ multiplex PCR, and TCRdb's table has in-frame clones only and misses some. Among tens of thousands of clones listed, approximately 87% were seen once. Whole-study results and caveats: The assay detects memory recall responses, not culture-primed primary responses.

As regards this clone: The antigen is undetermined.

Trimming cost V 0 bases and J 5 bases; bases outside gene matches: 11. The germline V gene encodes CDR1 SGHRS and CDR2 YFSETQ. This CDR3 is 18 amino acids long. Naive and memory CD4+ T cells came from enriched cryopreserved PBMCs. For 10 days, around 91,000 sorted CD4+ cells grew with T cell-depleted PBMCs and CEF. The receptor comes from an adult with COVID-19. The sample comprised naive CD4+ T cells from PBMCs, cultured in vitro. Subset described: naive CD4+ T cells isolated by negative enrichment. The rearrangement links TRBV5-1 to TRBJ2-5; 12 nucleotides align to TRBD2. CDR3: CASSLVGRLAGAGETQYF. The CDR3 DNA reads TGCGCCAGCAGCTTGGTGGGACGACTAGCGGGAGCTGGGGAGACCCAGTACTTC.